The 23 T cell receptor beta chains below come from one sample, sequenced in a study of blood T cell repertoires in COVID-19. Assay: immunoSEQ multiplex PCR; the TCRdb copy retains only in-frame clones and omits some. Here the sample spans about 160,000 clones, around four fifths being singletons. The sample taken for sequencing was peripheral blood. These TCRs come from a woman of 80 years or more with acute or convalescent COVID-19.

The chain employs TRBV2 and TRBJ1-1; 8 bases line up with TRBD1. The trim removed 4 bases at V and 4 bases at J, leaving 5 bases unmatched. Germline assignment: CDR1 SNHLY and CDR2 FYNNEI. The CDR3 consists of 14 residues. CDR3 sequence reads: CASSGQGRSTEAFF. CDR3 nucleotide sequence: TGTGCCAGCAGTGGACAGGGGAGGAGCACTGAAGCTTTCTTT.

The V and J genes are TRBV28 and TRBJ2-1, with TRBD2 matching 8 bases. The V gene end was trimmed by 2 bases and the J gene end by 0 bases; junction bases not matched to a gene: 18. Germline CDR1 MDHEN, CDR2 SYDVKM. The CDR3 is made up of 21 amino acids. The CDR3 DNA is TGTGCCAGCAGTTTAGAAAGAGGGACTAGGTTGGGCGGCAGCTCCTACAATGAGCAGTTCTTC. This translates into CASSLERGTRLGGSSYNEQFF.

Here the CDR3 reads CASRDRRNTEAFF. The CDR3 region has the DNA TGTGCCAGCAGAGACAGGAGGAACACTGAAGCTTTCTTT. The rearrangement uses TRBV5-4 and TRBJ1-1, with D maybe TRBD1 (6 bases). The CDR3 runs 13 residues. CDR1 SGHNT and CDR2 YYREEE come from the germline V gene (reference sequence). The V end lost 5 bases, the J end lost 1 base, and 9 bases lay between the germline ends.

The CDR3 here is CASSTLSPHEQFF. DNA of the CDR3: TGTGCCAGCAGCACTTTATCCCCCCATGAGCAGTTCTTC. This chain joins TRBV7-9 and TRBJ2-1; D not certain. Germline V gene sequence: CDR1 SEHNR, CDR2 FQNEAQ (reference sequence). This CDR3 contains 13 residues. V lost 5 bases and J 8 bases, leaving 13 bases between the germline ends.

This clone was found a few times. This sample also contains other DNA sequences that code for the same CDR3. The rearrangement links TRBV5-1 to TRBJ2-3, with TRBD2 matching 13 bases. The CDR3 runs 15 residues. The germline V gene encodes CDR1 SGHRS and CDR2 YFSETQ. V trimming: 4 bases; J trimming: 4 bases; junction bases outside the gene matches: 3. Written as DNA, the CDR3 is TGCGCCAGCAGCCGCACTAGCGGGAGGGCAGATACGCAGTATTTT. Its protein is CASSRTSGRADTQYF. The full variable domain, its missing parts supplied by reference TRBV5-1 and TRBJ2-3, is KAGVTQTPRYLIKTRGQQVTLSCSPISGHRSVSWYQQTPGQGLQFLFEYFSETQRNKGNFPGRFSGRQFSNSRSEMNVSTLELGDSALYLCASSRTSGRADTQYFGPGTRLTVL.

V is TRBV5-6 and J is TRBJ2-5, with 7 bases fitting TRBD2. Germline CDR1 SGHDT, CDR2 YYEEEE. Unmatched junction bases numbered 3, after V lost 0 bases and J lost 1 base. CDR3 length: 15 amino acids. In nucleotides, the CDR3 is TGTGCCAGCAGCTTGGTCCCGGGGGGCCAAGAGACCCAGTACTTC. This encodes CASSLVPGGQETQYF.

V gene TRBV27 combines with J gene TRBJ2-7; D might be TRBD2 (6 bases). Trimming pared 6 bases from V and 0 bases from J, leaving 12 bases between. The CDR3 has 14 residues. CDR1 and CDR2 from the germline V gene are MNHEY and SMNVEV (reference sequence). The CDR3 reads CASSPGTASYEQYF. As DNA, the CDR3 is TGTGCCAGCAGCCCCGGGACTGCCTCCTACGAGCAGTACTTC.

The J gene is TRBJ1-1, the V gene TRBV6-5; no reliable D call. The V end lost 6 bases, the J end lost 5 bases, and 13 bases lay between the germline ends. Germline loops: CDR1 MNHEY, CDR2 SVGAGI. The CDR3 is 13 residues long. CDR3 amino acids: CASSLSPETEAFF. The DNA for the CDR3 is TGTGCCAGCAGCCTCTCCCCTGAGACTGAAGCTTTCTTT.

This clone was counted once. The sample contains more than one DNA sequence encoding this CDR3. The CDR3 here is CASSIGTSGSYEQYF. The CDR3 DNA sequence: TGTGCCAGTAGTATAGGTACTAGCGGATCCTACGAGCAGTACTTC. V is TRBV19 and J is TRBJ2-7; 8 nucleotides align to TRBD2. Per the germline V gene, CDR1 is LNHDA and CDR2 is SQIVND (reference sequence). The CDR3 contains 15 residues. J gave up 1 base and V 1 base, and 3 bases lay outside the gene matches.

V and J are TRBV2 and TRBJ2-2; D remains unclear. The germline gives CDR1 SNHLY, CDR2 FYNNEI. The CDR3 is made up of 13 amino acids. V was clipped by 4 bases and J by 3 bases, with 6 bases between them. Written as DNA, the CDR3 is TGTGCCAGCAGTGTTGTCGACACCGGGGAGCTGTTTTTT. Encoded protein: CASSVVDTGELFF.

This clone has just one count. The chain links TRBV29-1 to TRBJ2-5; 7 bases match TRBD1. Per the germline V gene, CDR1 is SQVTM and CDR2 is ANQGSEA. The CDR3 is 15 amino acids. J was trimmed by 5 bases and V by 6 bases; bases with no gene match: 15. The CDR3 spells CSVILIYRGGETQYF. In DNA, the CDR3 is TGCAGCGTAATATTAATTTACAGGGGCGGGGAGACCCAGTACTTC.

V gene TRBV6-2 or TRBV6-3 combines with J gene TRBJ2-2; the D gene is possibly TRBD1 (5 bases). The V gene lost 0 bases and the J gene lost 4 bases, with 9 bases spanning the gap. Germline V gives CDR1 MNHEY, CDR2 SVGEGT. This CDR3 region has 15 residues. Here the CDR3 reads CASSYSRQSTGELFF. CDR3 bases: TGTGCCAGCAGTTACTCACGACAGAGCACCGGGGAGCTGTTTTTT.

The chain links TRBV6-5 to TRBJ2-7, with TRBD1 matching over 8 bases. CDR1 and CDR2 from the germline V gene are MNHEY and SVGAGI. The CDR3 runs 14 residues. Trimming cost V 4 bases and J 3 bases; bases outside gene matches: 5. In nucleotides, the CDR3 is TGTGCCAGCAGTTCGGGACAGGCCTACTACGAGCAGTACTTC. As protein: CASSSGQAYYEQYF.

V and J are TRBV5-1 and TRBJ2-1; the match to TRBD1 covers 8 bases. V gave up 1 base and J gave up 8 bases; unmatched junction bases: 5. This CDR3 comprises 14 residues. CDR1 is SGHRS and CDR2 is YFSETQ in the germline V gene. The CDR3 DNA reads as TGCGCCAGCAGCTTGTCGGCAGGGGGCTATGAGCAGTTCTTC. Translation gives CASSLSAGGYEQFF.

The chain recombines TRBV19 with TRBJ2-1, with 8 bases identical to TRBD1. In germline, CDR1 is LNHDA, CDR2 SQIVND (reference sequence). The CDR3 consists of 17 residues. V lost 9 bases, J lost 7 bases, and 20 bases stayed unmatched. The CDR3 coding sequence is TGTGCCAGCCAGCTTAGCTCCGGGACAGGTTTCCGAAATGAGCAGTTCTTC. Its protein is CASQLSSGTGFRNEQFF. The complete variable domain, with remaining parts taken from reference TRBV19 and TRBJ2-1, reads DGGITQSPKYLFRKEGQNVTLSCEQNLNHDAMYWYRQDPGQGLRLIYYSQIVNDFQKGDIAEGYSVSREKKESFPLTVTSAQKNPTAFYLCASQLSSGTGFRNEQFFGPGTRLTVL.

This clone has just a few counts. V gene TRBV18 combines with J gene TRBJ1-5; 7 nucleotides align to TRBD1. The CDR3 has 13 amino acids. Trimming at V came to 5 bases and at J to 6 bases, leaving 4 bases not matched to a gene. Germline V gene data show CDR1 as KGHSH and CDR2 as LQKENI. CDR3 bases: TGTGCCAGCTCAGCTGACAGGGTTCAGCCCCAGCATTTT. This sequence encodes CASSADRVQPQHF.

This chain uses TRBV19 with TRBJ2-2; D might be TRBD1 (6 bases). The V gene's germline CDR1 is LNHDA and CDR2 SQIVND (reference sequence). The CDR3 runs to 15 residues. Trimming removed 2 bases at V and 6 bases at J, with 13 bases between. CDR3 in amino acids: CASSIMGAVAGELFF. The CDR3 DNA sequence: TGTGCCAGTAGTATAATGGGGGCTGTAGCCGGGGAGCTGTTTTTT.

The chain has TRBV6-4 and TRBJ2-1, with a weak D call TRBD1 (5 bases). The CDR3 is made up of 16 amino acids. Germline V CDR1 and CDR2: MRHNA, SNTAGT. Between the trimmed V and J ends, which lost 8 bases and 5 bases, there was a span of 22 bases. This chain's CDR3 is CASWVGRTRKHNEQFF. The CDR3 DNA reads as TGTGCCAGCTGGGTAGGCCGGACACGAAAACACAATGAGCAGTTCTTC.

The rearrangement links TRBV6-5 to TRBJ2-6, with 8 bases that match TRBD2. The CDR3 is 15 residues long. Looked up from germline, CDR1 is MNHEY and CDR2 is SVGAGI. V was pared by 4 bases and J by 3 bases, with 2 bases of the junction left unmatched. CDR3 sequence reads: CASSSGGNGANVLTF. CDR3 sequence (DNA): TGTGCCAGCAGTTCGGGGGGGAATGGGGCCAACGTCCTGACTTTC.

CDR3 sequence reads: CASSQDLMGGGPYEQYF. The CDR3 DNA is TGCGCCAGCAGCCAAGATTTGATGGGTGGAGGTCCCTACGAGCAGTACTTC. The chain has TRBV4-1 and TRBJ2-7; D perhaps matches TRBD2 (5 bases). CDR1 is MGHRA and CDR2 is YSYEKL in the germline V gene. This CDR3 spans 17 amino acids. Trimming took 0 bases from V and 2 from J, leaving 17 bases between them.

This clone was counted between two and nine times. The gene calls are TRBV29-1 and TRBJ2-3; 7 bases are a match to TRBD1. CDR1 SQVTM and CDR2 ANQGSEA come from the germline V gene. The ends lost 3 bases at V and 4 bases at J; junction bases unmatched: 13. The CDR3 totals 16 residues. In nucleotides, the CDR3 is TGCAGCGTTGAGCCCCTGACAGGGTTCTCCTCAGATACGCAGTATTTT. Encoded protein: CSVEPLTGFSSDTQYF.

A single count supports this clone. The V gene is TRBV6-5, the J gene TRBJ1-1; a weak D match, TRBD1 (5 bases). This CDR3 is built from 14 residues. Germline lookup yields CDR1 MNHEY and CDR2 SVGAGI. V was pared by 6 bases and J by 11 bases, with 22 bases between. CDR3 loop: CASRANQGGRSAFF. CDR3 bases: TGTGCCAGCAGAGCCAACCAGGGAGGTCGGTCGGCTTTCTTT.

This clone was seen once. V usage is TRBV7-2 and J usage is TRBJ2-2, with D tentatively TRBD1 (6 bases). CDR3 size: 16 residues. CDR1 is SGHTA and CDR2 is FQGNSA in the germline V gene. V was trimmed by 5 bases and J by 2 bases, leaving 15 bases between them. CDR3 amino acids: CASSAGTLLNTGELFF. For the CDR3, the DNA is TGTGCCAGCAGCGCTGGGACACTTTTAAACACCGGGGAGCTGTTTTTT. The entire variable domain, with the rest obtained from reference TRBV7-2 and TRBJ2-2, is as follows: GAGVSQSPSNKVTEKGKDVELRCDPISGHTALYWYRQSLGQGLEFLIYFQGNSAPDKSGLPSDRFSAERTGGSVSTLTIQRTQQEDSAVYLCASSAGTLLNTGELFFGEGSRLTVL.